Listed below are T cell receptor beta chains from one sample, sequenced in a study of response to subunit inactivated influenza vaccine. TCRdb used MiXCR to reprocess the RT-PCR reads, holding one entry per CDR3 protein. This table has 500,000 to 600,000 distinct CDR3 sequences, around 15% appearing once. Specimen: PBMCs from blood, collected 11 to 12 days after vaccination. These receptor sequences come from a middle-aged man who received an inactivated influenza vaccine. Each CDR3 is given with its conserved first and last residue. A D gene is named only where the DNA matches it firmly. Clone size is shown for a subset of rows, as once, few, many or a class of expanded clone.

many | TRBJ2-1 | TRBD1 | TRBV29-1 | TGCAGCGGTGACAGGGGGCATAATGAGCAGTTCTTC | CSGDRGHNEQFF
few | TRBJ1-1 | TRBD1 | TRBV7-2 | TGTGCCAGCAGCCCGGACAGGGGGCAGACTGAAGCTTTCTTT | CASSPDRGQTEAFF
. | TRBJ2-3 | . | TRBV4-3 | TGCGCCAGCAGCCAAGAGATAGCGAGCACAGATACGCAGTATTTT | CASSQEIASTDTQYF
. | TRBJ2-5 | TRBD1 | TRBV4-1 | TGCGCCAGCAGACCCAGGGACAGGGGGCGTGAGACCCAGTACTTC | CASRPRDRGRETQYF
. | TRBJ2-5 | TRBD2 | TRBV5-1 | TGCGCCAGCAGTGCTGGACTAGCGGGGGAGACCCAGTACTTC | CASSAGLAGETQYF
. | TRBJ1-3 | . | TRBV29-1 | TGCAGCGTTGGATTGGGGGGGCCGGGGGACACCATATATTTT | CSVGLGGPGDTIYF
few | TRBJ2-1 | TRBD2 | TRBV2 | TGTGCCAGCAGTGTGTTACGGGGGGGGTACAATGAGCAGTTCTTC | CASSVLRGGYNEQFF
few | TRBJ2-4 | . | TRBV29-1 | TGCAGCGCCTTTGGAGGCATTCAGTACTTC | CSAFGGIQYF
many | TRBJ1-4 | . | TRBV12-3/TRBV12-4 | TGTGCCAGCAGCCTCGCGGGCGGACAGGAAAAACTGTTTTTT | CASSLAGGQEKLFF
. | TRBJ1-5 | TRBD1 | TRBV7-2 | TGTGCCAGCAGCCCAGGGACAGTTGATCAGCCCCAGCATTTT | CASSPGTVDQPQHF
many | TRBJ2-1 | TRBD1 | TRBV5-1 | TGCGCCAGCAGCTTGGACCTGACAGGGAGTGAGCAGTTCTTC | CASSLDLTGSEQFF
few | TRBJ1-2 | . | TRBV30 | TGTGCCTGGAGTGTAGGGCGCCAAGGCTACACCTTC | CAWSVGRQGYTF